This TCR beta chain came from a study of blood T cell repertoires in COVID-19. At the level of the study: T cells, B-cell-depleted T cells, or PBMCs provided the cDNA or gDNA that served as material.

The CDR3 extends over 15 amino acids. Between the trimmed V and J ends, which lost 0 bases and 2 bases, there was a span of 11 bases. Per the germline V gene, CDR1 is MNHEY and CDR2 is SVGAGI. In the original analysis: Reference gene primer amplification in the assay estimated nucleated cell counts. The assay was immunoSEQ multiplex PCR, and TCRdb's table has in-frame clones only and misses some. Clone size and V and J calls were adopted from that table, with D and trimming inferred from the DNA. The sample includes tens of thousands of clones, under 85% of them seen just once. The sample was peripheral blood. The receptor comes from a man aged 50-60 years with COVID-19, enrolled during active disease. J is TRBJ2-7 and V is TRBV6-5; D gene uncertain. CDR3 sequence (DNA): TGTGCCAGCAGTTACTCTCCCGCCAGGACCTACGAGCAGTACTTC. Amino acid sequence: CASSYSPARTYEQYF.